This TCR beta chain was identified in a study of blood T cells in healthy people across ages. The study, taken as a whole, reports: Significant beta diversity loss was already apparent by age roughly 38, declining roughly linearly.

With respect to this clonotype: Antigen unknown.

There are 18 residues in the CDR3. Trimming cost V 2 bases and J 0 bases, with 14 bases left between them. The use of a sample-barcoded 5' primer and a J-beta primer mix characterized a second PCR of about 7 to 12 cycles. TCRdb ran MiXCR on the 5' RACE reads and lists one entry per CDR3 protein. The data contain around 800,000 distinct CDR3 sequences, around 24% of them singletons. This sample also appeared in a second study, on T cells of mothers and their children.

What was sequenced was blood. The rearrangement joins TRBV12-3 or TRBV12-4 to TRBJ2-6; TRBD2 is a possible D gene (5 bases). The receptor was derived from a boy younger than 18 in good health. The CDR3, as DNA: TGTGCCAGCAGTTTATCCACGGGGAGCCCCTCTGGGGCCAACGTCCTGACTTTC. This sequence encodes CASSLSTGSPSGANVLTF.